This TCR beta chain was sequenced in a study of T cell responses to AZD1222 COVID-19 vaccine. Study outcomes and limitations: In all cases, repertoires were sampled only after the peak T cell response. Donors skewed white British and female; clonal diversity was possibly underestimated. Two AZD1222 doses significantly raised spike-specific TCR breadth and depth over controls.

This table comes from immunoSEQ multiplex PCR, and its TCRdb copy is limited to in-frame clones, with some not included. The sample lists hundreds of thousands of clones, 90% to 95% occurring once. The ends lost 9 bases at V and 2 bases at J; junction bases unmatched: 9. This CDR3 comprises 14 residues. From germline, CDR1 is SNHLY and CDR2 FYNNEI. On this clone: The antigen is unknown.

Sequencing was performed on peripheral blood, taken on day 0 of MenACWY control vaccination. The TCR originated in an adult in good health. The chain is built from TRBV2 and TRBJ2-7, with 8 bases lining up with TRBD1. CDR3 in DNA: TGTGCCAGTGAGTCAGGGGGCGCGCCCTACGAGCAGTACTTC. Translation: CASESGGAPYEQYF.